These T cell receptor beta chains were read from a single sample in a study of OX40 agonist ivuxolimab in advanced cancers. The table came from immunoSEQ multiplex PCR; TCRdb's copy has only in-frame clones and leaves some out. The sample carries around 90,000 clones, roughly 90% recorded once. The sequencing here drew on CD4+ or CD8+ T cells sorted from blood, taken in a trial of the OX40 agonist ivuxolimab. These receptors came from an adult with an advanced solid tumor such as melanoma, head and neck, liver or kidney cancer. CDR3s include the opening cysteine and the closing phenylalanine or tryptophan. A D gene is named only where the DNA matches it firmly. Clone sizes are given selectively: once, few, many, or a class where the clone is expanded.

v_call: TRBV6-5; j_call: TRBJ1-1; d_call: .; clone_size: .; cdr3_length: 14; cdr3_nt: TGTGCCAGCAGTTCCGTAGGGGGTAAGGCTGAAGCTTTCTTT; cdr3_aa: CASSSVGGKAEAFF
v_call: TRBV4-1; j_call: TRBJ2-1; d_call: .; clone_size: .; cdr3_length: 14; cdr3_nt: TGCGCCAGCAGCCAAGTTCCCCTAGCAATTGAGCAGTTCTTC; cdr3_aa: CASSQVPLAIEQFF
v_call: TRBV11-3; j_call: TRBJ2-3; d_call: TRBD2; clone_size: .; cdr3_length: 15; cdr3_nt: TGTGCCAGCAGCCCTATAGCGGGAGCGGTAGATACGCAGTATTTT; cdr3_aa: CASSPIAGAVDTQYF
v_call: TRBV11-3; j_call: TRBJ1-1; d_call: .; clone_size: .; cdr3_length: 14; cdr3_nt: TGTGCCAGCAGCCCAACGGGACGGAACACTGAAGCTTTCTTT; cdr3_aa: CASSPTGRNTEAFF
v_call: TRBV2; j_call: TRBJ2-3; d_call: .; clone_size: .; cdr3_length: 16; cdr3_nt: TGTGCCAGCAGTGACACAGGGGCTAGCGGCACAGATACGCAGTATTTT; cdr3_aa: CASSDTGASGTDTQYF
v_call: TRBV5-4; j_call: TRBJ2-2; d_call: .; clone_size: .; cdr3_length: 12; cdr3_nt: TGTGCCAGCAGCTTTGCTTCCGGGGAGCTGTTTTTT; cdr3_aa: CASSFASGELFF
v_call: TRBV2; j_call: TRBJ2-3; d_call: TRBD1; clone_size: .; cdr3_length: 14; cdr3_nt: TGTGCCAGCAAACAGGGGGCGAGCACAGATACGCAGTATTTT; cdr3_aa: CASKQGASTDTQYF
v_call: TRBV7-3; j_call: TRBJ2-2; d_call: .; clone_size: .; cdr3_length: 14; cdr3_nt: TGTGCCAGCAGCTTAGGGGCGACCACCGGGGAGCTGTTTTTT; cdr3_aa: CASSLGATTGELFF
v_call: TRBV28; j_call: TRBJ2-7; d_call: .; clone_size: .; cdr3_length: 14; cdr3_nt: TGTGCCAGCAGCTTATGGGGACCGAATGACGAGCAGTACTTC; cdr3_aa: CASSLWGPNDEQYF
v_call: TRBV15; j_call: TRBJ1-4; d_call: .; clone_size: .; cdr3_length: 13; cdr3_nt: TGTGCCACCAGACCCGCGGGGCATGAAAAACTGTTTTTT; cdr3_aa: CATRPAGHEKLFF
v_call: TRBV28; j_call: TRBJ2-2; d_call: TRBD1; clone_size: .; cdr3_length: 16; cdr3_nt: TGTGCCAGCAGTTCGACCGGGACAGGGAAGGCCGGGGAGCTGTTTTTT; cdr3_aa: CASSSTGTGKAGELFF
v_call: TRBV7-2; j_call: TRBJ2-7; d_call: .; clone_size: .; cdr3_length: 16; cdr3_nt: TGTGCCAGCAGCTTAGCAGGTCAGGGATTATCCTACGAGCAGTACTTC; cdr3_aa: CASSLAGQGLSYEQYF
v_call: TRBV9; j_call: TRBJ2-1; d_call: TRBD2; clone_size: .; cdr3_length: 16; cdr3_nt: TGTGCCAGCAGCATTGGGACTAGCGTAACCTACAATGAGCAGTTCTTC; cdr3_aa: CASSIGTSVTYNEQFF
v_call: TRBV7-2; j_call: TRBJ2-3; d_call: TRBD2; clone_size: .; cdr3_length: 14; cdr3_nt: TGTGCCAGCAGCTTAAGACTAGCGGGAGAGGGGCAGTATTTT; cdr3_aa: CASSLRLAGEGQYF
v_call: TRBV27; j_call: TRBJ2-7; d_call: .; clone_size: .; cdr3_length: 13; cdr3_nt: TGTGCCAGCAGTTTAAAACAGGCCAGCAGGCAGTACTTC; cdr3_aa: CASSLKQASRQYF
v_call: TRBV19; j_call: TRBJ1-3; d_call: .; clone_size: .; cdr3_length: 14; cdr3_nt: TGTGCCAGTTCTCAGGGACTCTCTGGAAACACCATATATTTT; cdr3_aa: CASSQGLSGNTIYF
v_call: TRBV28; j_call: TRBJ2-6; d_call: .; clone_size: .; cdr3_length: 14; cdr3_nt: TGTGCCAGCAGTCCTATCTCTGGGGCCAACGTCCTGACTTTC; cdr3_aa: CASSPISGANVLTF
v_call: TRBV5-1; j_call: TRBJ2-2; d_call: TRBD2; clone_size: .; cdr3_length: 16; cdr3_nt: TGCGCCAGCAGCCAGAGGACTAGCGGGATAACCGGGGAGCTGTTTTTT; cdr3_aa: CASSQRTSGITGELFF
v_call: TRBV11-2; j_call: TRBJ2-1; d_call: TRBD2; clone_size: .; cdr3_length: 14; cdr3_nt: TGTGCCAGCAGCTTGGGACTAGCGTACAATGAGCAGTTCTTC; cdr3_aa: CASSLGLAYNEQFF
v_call: TRBV27; j_call: TRBJ1-5; d_call: TRBD1; clone_size: .; cdr3_length: 17; cdr3_nt: TGTGCCAGCAGTTCGGGCTTAGGGGGCGGGGGCAATCAGCCCCAGCATTTT; cdr3_aa: CASSSGLGGGGNQPQHF
v_call: TRBV19; j_call: TRBJ2-1; d_call: .; clone_size: .; cdr3_length: 10; cdr3_nt: TGTGCCAGTAGTGGGACAGAGCAGTTCTTC; cdr3_aa: CASSGTEQFF
v_call: TRBV7-2; j_call: TRBJ2-3; d_call: .; clone_size: .; cdr3_length: 15; cdr3_nt: TGTGCCAGCAGCGCATTTCCTCGGGGCACAGATACGCAGTATTTT; cdr3_aa: CASSAFPRGTDTQYF
v_call: TRBV2; j_call: TRBJ1-2; d_call: .; clone_size: few; cdr3_length: 15; cdr3_nt: TGTGCCAGCAGTCGCAACGAGGACGCGAACTATGGCTACACCTTC; cdr3_aa: CASSRNEDANYGYTF
v_call: TRBV6-6; j_call: TRBJ2-5; d_call: .; clone_size: .; cdr3_length: 14; cdr3_nt: TGTGCCAGCAGTTACTCGGTCCTAGCAGAGACCCAGTACTTC; cdr3_aa: CASSYSVLAETQYF
v_call: TRBV2; j_call: TRBJ2-1; d_call: TRBD2; clone_size: .; cdr3_length: 15; cdr3_nt: TGTGCCAGCAGTGTAGGACTAGCGGGGGCCAATGAGCAGTTCTTC; cdr3_aa: CASSVGLAGANEQFF
v_call: TRBV28; j_call: TRBJ2-2; d_call: TRBD2; clone_size: .; cdr3_length: 14; cdr3_nt: TGTGCCATTCTTAGCGGGAGTGGCACCGGGGAGCTGTTTTTT; cdr3_aa: CAILSGSGTGELFF
v_call: TRBV18; j_call: TRBJ1-2; d_call: .; clone_size: .; cdr3_length: 15; cdr3_nt: TGTGCCAGCTCACCAACGACTGGAGAGGATTATGGCTACACCTTC; cdr3_aa: CASSPTTGEDYGYTF
v_call: TRBV30; j_call: TRBJ2-7; d_call: .; clone_size: .; cdr3_length: 12; cdr3_nt: TGTGCCTGGAGGTCGAATGGTGGCGAGCAGTACTTC; cdr3_aa: CAWRSNGGEQYF
v_call: TRBV11-2; j_call: TRBJ1-1; d_call: .; clone_size: .; cdr3_length: 12; cdr3_nt: TGTGCCAGCAGCTTAGACCGACCTCGGGCTTTCTTT; cdr3_aa: CASSLDRPRAFF
v_call: TRBV27; j_call: TRBJ2-7; d_call: TRBD1; clone_size: .; cdr3_length: 14; cdr3_nt: TGTGCCAGCAGTTCCCGGACAGGGAGCTACGAGCAGTACTTC; cdr3_aa: CASSSRTGSYEQYF
v_call: TRBV7-9; j_call: TRBJ1-3; d_call: .; clone_size: .; cdr3_length: 16; cdr3_nt: TGTGCCAGCAGCTTAGTTGCGCAGGGGCCTGGAAACACCATATATTTT; cdr3_aa: CASSLVAQGPGNTIYF
v_call: TRBV10-3; j_call: TRBJ2-2; d_call: TRBD2; clone_size: .; cdr3_length: 15; cdr3_nt: TGTGCCATCAGTGTCAGGCTAGCGGACACCGGGGAGCTGTTTTTT; cdr3_aa: CAISVRLADTGELFF
v_call: TRBV27; j_call: TRBJ2-3; d_call: TRBD2; clone_size: .; cdr3_length: 16; cdr3_nt: TGTGCCAGCAGTTTATTCCTAGCGGGAAGCACAGATACGCAGTATTTT; cdr3_aa: CASSLFLAGSTDTQYF
v_call: TRBV5-5; j_call: TRBJ2-7; d_call: .; clone_size: .; cdr3_length: 13; cdr3_nt: TGTGCCAGCAGCCCAGGGGACACCTACGAGCAGTACTTC; cdr3_aa: CASSPGDTYEQYF
v_call: TRBV28; j_call: TRBJ2-1; d_call: TRBD1; clone_size: .; cdr3_length: 16; cdr3_nt: TGTGCCAGCAGTACGTCCGGGACAGGAGTCCCTACTGAGCAGTTCTTC; cdr3_aa: CASSTSGTGVPTEQFF
v_call: TRBV9; j_call: TRBJ1-4; d_call: TRBD1; clone_size: .; cdr3_length: 15; cdr3_nt: TGTGCCAACAGCACACCGGGACAGGGGGTTGAAAAACTGTTTTTT; cdr3_aa: CANSTPGQGVEKLFF
v_call: TRBV7-9; j_call: TRBJ1-3; d_call: TRBD1; clone_size: .; cdr3_length: 17; cdr3_nt: TGTGCCAGCAGCGTACCCGGGACAGGAGACTCTGGAAACACCATATATTTT; cdr3_aa: CASSVPGTGDSGNTIYF
v_call: TRBV7-9; j_call: TRBJ2-1; d_call: TRBD2; clone_size: once; cdr3_length: 15; cdr3_nt: TGTGCCAGCACTCCACCGGGACTAGCGGGAGGTGAGCAGTTCTTC; cdr3_aa: CASTPPGLAGGEQFF
v_call: TRBV15; j_call: TRBJ2-7; d_call: .; clone_size: .; cdr3_length: 15; cdr3_nt: TGTGCCACCAGCAGAGATCCGGGCCCCTCCTACGAGCAGTACTTC; cdr3_aa: CATSRDPGPSYEQYF
v_call: TRBV7-2; j_call: TRBJ2-1; d_call: TRBD1; clone_size: .; cdr3_length: 14; cdr3_nt: TGTGCCAGCAGCCCTCGACAGGGGGGCAATGAGCAGTTCTTC; cdr3_aa: CASSPRQGGNEQFF
v_call: TRBV13; j_call: TRBJ2-1; d_call: .; clone_size: .; cdr3_length: 13; cdr3_nt: TGTGCCAGCAGCTTAGGAGGGGTGGGTGAGCAGTTCTTC; cdr3_aa: CASSLGGVGEQFF
v_call: TRBV28; j_call: TRBJ2-7; d_call: .; clone_size: .; cdr3_length: 12; cdr3_nt: TGTGCCATAGGACCCCAAACCTACGAGCAGTACTTC; cdr3_aa: CAIGPQTYEQYF
v_call: TRBV5-1; j_call: TRBJ2-7; d_call: .; clone_size: .; cdr3_length: 14; cdr3_nt: TGCGCCAGCAGCTCTGGACTAACCGCCTACGAGCAGTACTTC; cdr3_aa: CASSSGLTAYEQYF
v_call: TRBV28; j_call: TRBJ1-1; d_call: .; clone_size: .; cdr3_length: 14; cdr3_nt: TGTGCCAGCAGTTTCCTACCAGGGGCCACTGAAGCTTTCTTT; cdr3_aa: CASSFLPGATEAFF
v_call: TRBV28; j_call: TRBJ1-4; d_call: .; clone_size: .; cdr3_length: 15; cdr3_nt: TGTGCCAGCAGTCCCCCTTTAACAACTAATGAAAAACTGTTTTTT; cdr3_aa: CASSPPLTTNEKLFF
v_call: TRBV2; j_call: TRBJ2-2; d_call: TRBD2; clone_size: .; cdr3_length: 17; cdr3_nt: TGTGCCAGCAGTGAACCTGGACTAGCGGGAGCGAACGGGGAGCTGTTTTTT; cdr3_aa: CASSEPGLAGANGELFF
v_call: TRBV7-2; j_call: TRBJ1-4; d_call: .; clone_size: .; cdr3_length: 14; cdr3_nt: TGTGCCAGCAGTACGGTAGTAACTAATGAAAAACTGTTTTTT; cdr3_aa: CASSTVVTNEKLFF
v_call: TRBV10-1; j_call: TRBJ1-2; d_call: .; clone_size: .; cdr3_length: 15; cdr3_nt: TGCGCCAGCCCCGGCGGCTGGGGGGAGATCTATGGCTACACCTTC; cdr3_aa: CASPGGWGEIYGYTF
v_call: TRBV30; j_call: TRBJ2-7; d_call: .; clone_size: .; cdr3_length: 15; cdr3_nt: TGTGCCTGGAGTATTCGCAGGGGCGGGACCTACGAGCAGTACTTC; cdr3_aa: CAWSIRRGGTYEQYF
v_call: TRBV4-1; j_call: TRBJ2-2; d_call: TRBD1; clone_size: .; cdr3_length: 14; cdr3_nt: TGCGCCAGCCGACGGACAGGGAGCACCGGGGAGCTGTTTTTT; cdr3_aa: CASRRTGSTGELFF
v_call: TRBV6-4; j_call: TRBJ2-2; d_call: .; clone_size: few; cdr3_length: 14; cdr3_nt: TGTGCCAGCAGCCGGACGGAGAACACCGGGGAGCTGTTTTTT; cdr3_aa: CASSRTENTGELFF
v_call: TRBV30; j_call: TRBJ2-7; d_call: .; clone_size: .; cdr3_length: 14; cdr3_nt: TGTGCCTGGAGCGAGAACACGGGTCTCTACGAGCAGTACTTC; cdr3_aa: CAWSENTGLYEQYF
v_call: TRBV9; j_call: TRBJ2-3; d_call: TRBD2; clone_size: .; cdr3_length: 17; cdr3_nt: TGTGCCAGCAGCGCTGGGACTAGCGGGACGTTTGGAGATACGCAGTATTTT; cdr3_aa: CASSAGTSGTFGDTQYF
v_call: TRBV6-9; j_call: TRBJ2-3; d_call: .; clone_size: .; cdr3_length: 15; cdr3_nt: TGTGCCAGCAGCCCCCCCCGCCCCCTCACAGATACGCAGTATTTT; cdr3_aa: CASSPPRPLTDTQYF